Below, one T cell receptor (beta chain) is given with its context. This record comes from a study of blood T cell repertoires in COVID-19. The CDR3 is 15 amino acids. With 5 bases removed from V and 2 bases from J, the gap between germline ends came to 15 bases. CDR1 is SGHAT and CDR2 is FQNNGV in the germline V gene. The authors' processing: For nucleated cells, counts were estimated from reference gene primer amplification. Profiled with immunoSEQ multiplex PCR; TCRdb holds only in-frame clones, not every one. V, J and clone size are taken as reported in that table, and D and trimming were inferred from the DNA itself. This table has approximately 240,000 clones, around 83% appearing once.

This rearrangement joins TRBV11-2 to TRBJ2-5, with D uncertain. The specimen was peripheral blood. The clonotype comes from a woman between 35 and 50 years old who had recovered from COVID-19. CDR3 nucleotide sequence: TGTGCCAGCAGCGTATCCAGTTACGGGCAAGAGACCCAGTACTTC. Translating it yields CASSVSSYGQETQYF. The variable domain in full, completed from reference TRBV11-2 and TRBJ2-5, reads EAGVAQSPRYKIIEKRQSVAFWCNPISGHATLYWYQQILGQGPKLLIQFQNNGVVDDSQLPKDRFSAERLKGVDSTLKIQPAKLEDSAVYLCASSVSSYGQETQYFGPGTRLLVL.